This T cell receptor (beta chain) was sequenced in a study of CD8+ T cells in alopecia areata. For the study at large: Treated individuals took tofacitinib by mouth, 5 to 10 mg twice daily. General observations from the study: Across lesional scalp, and particularly alopecia totalis/universalis, clonality surpassed that of normal scalp.

cDNA prepared by RNA extraction and subsequent reverse transcription served as the template for sequencing. Measured with immunoSEQ multiplex PCR; TCRdb has only the in-frame clones, and not every one. This table has 150,000 or so clones, 87% appearing once. V gave up 0 bases and J gave up 5 bases, with 8 bases separating them. Germline assignment: CDR1 SGHNT and CDR2 YYREEE (reference sequence). This CDR3 is built from 14 residues. Comment on this clone: Its cognate antigen is unknown.

In alopecia areata patients, both lesional scalp punch biopsies and peripheral blood were collected. This receptor was taken from a human donor with alopecia areata. The material sequenced was CD8+ T cells sorted from blood, taken at week 0. The J gene is TRBJ1-4, the V gene TRBV5-4; no clear D. The CDR3 DNA sequence: TGTGCCAGCAGCTTGGAATCCGGGAATGAAAAACTGTTTTTT. It yields the protein CASSLESGNEKLFF.